The TCR beta chain under discussion was sequenced for a study of blood T cell repertoires in COVID-19. The wider study: In each case, the material was cDNA or gDNA derived from T cells, B-cell-depleted T cells, or PBMCs.

This CDR3 has 15 residues. With 1 base removed from V and 3 bases from J, the gap between germline ends came to 10 bases. Germline CDR1 is SGHRS and CDR2 is YFSETQ. The Seattle patients joined while their infection was active and were tracked longitudinally afterward. This clone has at least ten counts. Original processing methods: Counts of nucleated cells, estimated from reference gene primer amplification, were obtained. Profiling relied on immunoSEQ multiplex PCR, and the TCRdb table lists in-frame clones only, not all of them. That table supplies the V and J calls and clone size; D and trimming were determined from the DNA. The sample has under 200,000 clones, more than 65% seen once.

Input material: peripheral blood. This chain joins TRBV5-1 and TRBJ2-2; D perhaps matches TRBD1 (6 bases). The clonotype originates from a woman aged 60-75 years with COVID-19, enrolled during active disease. The CDR3 sequence is CASSLTQGHTGELFF. The CDR3 coding sequence is TGCGCCAGCAGCTTGACACAGGGTCACACCGGGGAGCTGTTTTTT.